The subject of this entry is one T cell receptor beta chain. The antigen this receptor binds is unknown. No base quality values were provided; no much bigger clone lies one nucleotide off. These data come from a study of graft-versus-host responses after intestinal transplantation (dated by TCRdb to 2020 to 2023). Regarding the complete study: The transplants that recipients got were multivisceral, liver-intestinal, or isolated intestinal. Anti-thymocyte globulin induction was given to all recipients, followed by maintenance tacrolimus and steroids for about 3 years. Bulk TCR-beta CDR3 sequencing was used to track graft-versus-host and host-versus-graft alloreactive T cell clones in the graft, circulation and bone marrow after intestinal transplantation. Alloreactive clones were identified by sequencing pre-transplant mixed lymphocyte reaction products and comparing them with unstimulated pre-transplant donor and recipient T cells. The cohort enrolled some 25 intestinal transplant recipients including one retransplant, and a few patients lacking pretransplant specimens were excluded. Donor T cell macrochimerism was defined as a peak of at least 4% donor T cells among recipient peripheral blood mononuclear cells. Rather than being sequenced by the commercial service, samples from a few later patients were sequenced in-house on an Illumina MiSeq and processed with MiXCR.

Preparation of the library involved the immunoSEQ multiplex PCR assay. High-throughput TCR-beta CDR3 sequencing of genomic DNA from most patients was performed by Adaptive Biotechnologies. As for the authors' bioinformatics: TCR sequencing data for 15 to 20 patients were retrieved from Adaptive's ImmunoSEQ software; three other patients were processed with MiXCR and VDJtools. Because the origin of CDR3 nucleotide sequences shared between donor and recipient could not be assigned, those sequences were removed. To be classed as alloreactive, a clone needed at least 2-fold expansion over unstimulated cells and a minimum CFSE-low frequency of 0.002% (template counts) or 0.001% (read counts). A clone was considered mappable if detected in the sequenced pre-transplant spleen, lymph node, or MLR CFSE-low populations of the donor or recipient. Cumulative frequency of alloreactive clones was calculated as a percentage of all sequences weighted by copy number. Imported from immuneACCESS, the table was reduced by TCRdb to in-frame sequences with V and J called. These copies leave out some clones; in studies compared against another copy, an unresolved V gene accounts for under half, and the cause of the remainder is not known. V and J calls and clone size come straight from that table; D and trimming were deduced from the DNA. The sample records about 54,000 clones, 91% of which are singletons. The ten top clones hold 5% to 6.5% of the sample.

Points the paper makes about the study in general: GvH clones were detected in recipient bone marrow, and some appeared earlier in ileal mucosa or blood, consistent with an intestinal mucosal origin. In patients with donor T cell macrochimerism, the allografts had high GvH to HvG T cell clonal ratios. Early after transplant, declines in HvG clones were associated with peak levels of circulating GvH clones. Conclusions were limited by the relatively low number and heterogeneity of intestinal transplant patients.

Looking up the germline V gene (reference sequence) yields CDR1 MNHEY and CDR2 SMNVEV. The CDR3 numbers 14 residues from cysteine through phenylalanine. Only the CDR3 DNA stays, 42 bases, in frame from base 1. After removal of 8 bases from V and 6 bases from J, the junction retains 8 bases not matched to a gene. Blood samples were collected up to 4 times in the first month after transplant and then at least monthly when available. Recombination connected TRBV27 to TRBJ2-2; TRBD1 agrees with 8 junctional bases. Sequencing was performed on PBMCs, taken approximately 97 weeks after intestinal transplant. This receptor was identified in a human patient who received an intestinal transplant, so some T cells may come from the graft donor. The DNA sequence is TGTGCCAGCCGTTCCCCAGGGGGCCCCGGGGAGCTGTTTTTT. Translation gives CASRSPGGPGELFF.